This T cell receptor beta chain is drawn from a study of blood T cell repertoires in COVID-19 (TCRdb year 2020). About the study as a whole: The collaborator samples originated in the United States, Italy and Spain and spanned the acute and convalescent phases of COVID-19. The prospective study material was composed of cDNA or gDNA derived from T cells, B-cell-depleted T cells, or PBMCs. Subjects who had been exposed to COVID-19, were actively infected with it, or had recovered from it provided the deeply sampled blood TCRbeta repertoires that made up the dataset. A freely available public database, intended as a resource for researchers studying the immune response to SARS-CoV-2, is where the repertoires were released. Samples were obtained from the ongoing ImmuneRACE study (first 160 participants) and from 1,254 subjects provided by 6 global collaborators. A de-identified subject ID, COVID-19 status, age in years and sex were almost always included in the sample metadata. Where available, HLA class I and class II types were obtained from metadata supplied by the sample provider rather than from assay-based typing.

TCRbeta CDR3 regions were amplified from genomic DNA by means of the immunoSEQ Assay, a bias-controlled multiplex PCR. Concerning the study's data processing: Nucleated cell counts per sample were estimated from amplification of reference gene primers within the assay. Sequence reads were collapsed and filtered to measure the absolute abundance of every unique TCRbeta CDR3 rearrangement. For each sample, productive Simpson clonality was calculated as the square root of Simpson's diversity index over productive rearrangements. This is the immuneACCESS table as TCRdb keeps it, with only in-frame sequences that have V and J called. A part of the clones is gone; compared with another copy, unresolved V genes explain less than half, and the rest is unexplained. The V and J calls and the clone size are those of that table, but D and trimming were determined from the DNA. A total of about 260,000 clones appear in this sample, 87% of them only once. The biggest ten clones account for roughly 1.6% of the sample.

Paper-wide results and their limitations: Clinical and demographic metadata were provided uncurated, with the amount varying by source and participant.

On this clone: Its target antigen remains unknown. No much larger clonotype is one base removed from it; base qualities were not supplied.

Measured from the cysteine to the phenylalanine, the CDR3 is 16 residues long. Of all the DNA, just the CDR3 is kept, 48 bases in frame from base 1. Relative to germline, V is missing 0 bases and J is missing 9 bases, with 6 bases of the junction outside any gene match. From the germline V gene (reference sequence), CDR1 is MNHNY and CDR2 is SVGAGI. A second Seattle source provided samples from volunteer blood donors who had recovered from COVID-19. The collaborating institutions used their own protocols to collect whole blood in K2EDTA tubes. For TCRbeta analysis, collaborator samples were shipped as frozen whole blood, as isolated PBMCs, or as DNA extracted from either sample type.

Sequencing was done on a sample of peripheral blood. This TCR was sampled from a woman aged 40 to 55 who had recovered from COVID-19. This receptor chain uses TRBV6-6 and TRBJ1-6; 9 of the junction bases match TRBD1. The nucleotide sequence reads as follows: TGTGCCAGCAGTTACTCTTTGGGACAGGGAATTTCACCCCTCCACTTT. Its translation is CASSYSLGQGISPLHF.